The rows below give T cell receptor beta chains drawn from one sample of a study of control samples from healthy donors and cancer patients. Profiled with immunoSEQ multiplex PCR; TCRdb holds only in-frame clones, not every one. Of tens of thousands of clones detected, just over 90% appear once; the ten largest clones hold roughly 0.8%. Sequencing used PBMCs. The receptor source for this set is a man between 25 and 39 years old with colorectal cancer. The CDR3 runs from the conserved cysteine through the conserved F or W. A D gene is named only where the DNA matches it firmly. Clone size is given for some rows only: seen once, a few or many times, or a class if the clone is expanded.

NA TRBJ1-2 NA TRBV19 CASSIRGERYGYTF TGTGCCAGTAGTATAAGGGGGGAGCGGTATGGCTACACCTTC
NA TRBJ1-1 NA TRBV6-1 CASSEAPGLGGAFF TGTGCCAGCAGTGAAGCGCCGGGACTCGGCGGGGCTTTCTTT
NA TRBJ1-1 NA TRBV12-3/TRBV12-4 CASSHMGAVGAFF TGTGCCAGCAGCCACATGGGGGCCGTGGGAGCTTTCTTT
NA TRBJ2-2 NA TRBV7-9 CASKQQGTGELFF TGTGCCAGCAAACAGCAAGGCACCGGGGAGCTGTTTTTT
NA TRBJ2-1 NA TRBV28 CASSNSRWGGRRNEQFF TGTGCCAGCAGTAACTCAAGATGGGGGGGCCGTAGGAATGAGCAGTTCTTC
TRBD2 TRBJ2-3 NA TRBV11-2 CASSRLAGGLDTQYF TGTGCCAGCAGCCGCCTAGCGGGGGGGCTAGATACGCAGTATTTT
TRBD1 TRBJ1-2 NA TRBV18 CASSPRRVTGVLVYTF TGTGCCAGCTCACCACGTCGAGTGACAGGGGTACTTGTCTACACCTTC
NA TRBJ1-5 NA TRBV12-3/TRBV12-4 CASSLSSQPQHF TGTGCCAGCAGTTTAAGTAGTCAGCCCCAGCATTTT
TRBD1 TRBJ2-1 NA TRBV6-2/TRBV6-3 CASSYKWDRAYNEQFF TGTGCCAGCAGTTACAAATGGGACAGGGCTTACAATGAGCAGTTCTTC
TRBD1 TRBJ2-3 NA TRBV14 CASSQIRDSWSNSQNTDTQYF TGTGCCAGCAGCCAGATCCGGGACAGTTGGTCTAACTCCCAAAACACAGATACGCAGTATTTT
NA TRBJ2-1 once TRBV7-9 CASSLFTGPGDNEQFF TGTGCCAGCAGCTTATTTACAGGGCCAGGGGACAATGAGCAGTTCTTC
TRBD1 TRBJ1-4 NA TRBV19 CASSIGTAYEKLFF TGTGCCAGTAGTATTGGGACAGCCTATGAAAAACTGTTTTTT
NA TRBJ1-1 NA TRBV6-2/TRBV6-3 CASSYLGESTEAFF TGTGCCAGCAGTTACTTAGGGGAGAGCACTGAAGCTTTCTTT
NA TRBJ1-1 NA TRBV6-5 CASSYMSEAFF TGTGCCAGCAGCTACATGAGTGAAGCTTTCTTT
TRBD1 TRBJ1-5 NA TRBV7-9 CASSRTGNQPQHF TGTGCCAGCAGTCGGACAGGGAATCAGCCCCAGCATTTT
TRBD1 TRBJ2-3 once TRBV5-6 CASKRDRGTDTQYF TGTGCCAGCAAGCGGGACAGGGGCACAGATACGCAGTATTTT
TRBD1 TRBJ1-1 NA TRBV24-1 CATRGTGTGVPSEAFF TGTGCCACCAGGGGGACCGGGACAGGGGTTCCGTCTGAAGCTTTCTTT
TRBD1 TRBJ2-3 NA TRBV25-1 CASSPRDRLIGPTDTQYF TGTGCCAGCAGTCCACGGGACAGACTAATAGGGCCCACAGATACGCAGTATTTT
TRBD1 TRBJ1-5 NA TRBV6-2/TRBV6-3 CASSSGQLNQPQHF TGTGCCAGCAGTTCGGGACAGCTCAATCAGCCCCAGCATTTT
TRBD2 TRBJ2-1 few TRBV4-3 CASSLGLAGGYEQFF TGCGCCAGCAGCCTGGGACTAGCGGGGGGGTATGAGCAGTTCTTC
NA TRBJ2-2 NA TRBV2 CASSEASVTGELFF TGTGCCAGCAGTGAAGCTAGCGTAACCGGGGAGCTGTTTTTT
NA TRBJ2-5 NA TRBV18 CASSLSKGETQYF TGTGCCAGCTCACTTTCTAAAGGAGAGACCCAGTACTTC
TRBD1 TRBJ1-5 few TRBV7-2 CASSQRQGAQPQHF TGTGCCAGCAGTCAGCGACAGGGAGCCCAGCCCCAGCATTTT
NA TRBJ1-2 NA TRBV18 CASSGGEAGYTF TGTGCCAGCTCTGGCGGGGAAGCTGGCTACACCTTC
TRBD2 TRBJ2-3 NA TRBV5-1 CASSPTTSGGADTQYF TGCGCCAGCAGCCCCACGACTAGCGGGGGAGCAGATACGCAGTATTTT
TRBD2 TRBJ2-1 NA TRBV9 CASSVVLAGGFDEQFF TGTGCCAGCAGCGTAGTTCTAGCGGGGGGTTTCGATGAGCAGTTCTTC
NA TRBJ1-2 NA TRBV19 CASSIEPLNYGYTF TGTGCCAGTAGTATAGAACCCCTCAACTATGGCTACACCTTC
NA TRBJ1-1 NA TRBV6-5 CASSSPAGWNTEAFF TGTGCCAGCAGTTCCCCCGCAGGGTGGAACACTGAAGCTTTCTTT
NA TRBJ1-1 NA TRBV6-2/TRBV6-3 CASSGWGVMNTEAFF TGTGCCAGCAGTGGCTGGGGGGTCATGAACACTGAAGCTTTCTTT
TRBD1 TRBJ2-3 NA TRBV7-9 CATAGGAEDTQYF TGTGCCACCGCAGGGGGCGCAGAGGATACGCAGTATTTT
NA TRBJ1-3 NA TRBV12-5 CASGLNQGYSGNTIYF TGTGCTAGTGGTTTGAACCAGGGTTACTCTGGAAACACCATATATTTT
NA TRBJ1-2 NA TRBV6-5 CASRDQGTTNYGYTF TGTGCCAGCAGGGACCAGGGGACTACTAACTATGGCTACACCTTC
TRBD1 TRBJ2-7 NA TRBV6-5 CASTPSRTGQYEQYF TGTGCCAGCACCCCCAGTAGGACAGGGCAATATGAGCAGTACTTC
NA TRBJ2-3 NA TRBV19 CASSSKGITPRADTQYF TGTGCCAGTAGTTCAAAGGGGATTACCCCTCGGGCAGATACGCAGTATTTT
TRBD1 TRBJ1-3 NA TRBV4-3 CASSPTPGGRGSGNTIYF TGCGCCAGCAGCCCTACCCCAGGGGGACGTGGCTCTGGAAACACCATATATTTT
TRBD2 TRBJ2-2 NA TRBV6-2/TRBV6-3 CASSTPSGIITGELFF TGTGCCAGCAGTACCCCTAGCGGGATTATAACCGGGGAGCTGTTTTTT
NA TRBJ1-1 once TRBV5-1 CASSSSLGVSEAFF TGCGCCAGCAGCTCGTCTTTGGGTGTGAGTGAAGCTTTCTTT
NA TRBJ1-2 NA TRBV5-1 CASSLGRASNGYTF TGCGCCAGCAGCTTGGGCCGGGCCAGTAATGGCTACACCTTC
NA TRBJ1-1 NA TRBV20-1 CSASGSDTEAFF TGCAGTGCGAGTGGGTCGGACACTGAAGCTTTCTTT
NA TRBJ2-1 NA TRBV7-9 CASSLGTGNNEQFF TGTGCCAGCAGCTTAGGGACTGGCAACAATGAGCAGTTCTTC
NA TRBJ1-3 NA TRBV2 CASSEGRTQKGGNTIYF TGTGCCAGCAGTGAAGGGAGGACACAAAAGGGGGGAAACACCATATATTTT
NA TRBJ1-2 NA TRBV19 CASSIHGAFYTF TGTGCCAGTAGCATCCACGGGGCGTTCTACACCTTC
TRBD1 TRBJ1-4 NA TRBV4-3 CASSQETGATNEKLFF TGCGCCAGCAGCCAAGAAACAGGGGCAACTAATGAAAAACTGTTTTTT
TRBD2 TRBJ2-1 NA TRBV24-1 CATSETSGGAYEQFF TGTGCCACCAGTGAGACTAGCGGGGGGGCCTATGAGCAGTTCTTC
NA TRBJ2-2 NA TRBV7-9 CASSLSTGGELFF TGTGCCAGCAGCTTATCGACTGGCGGGGAGCTGTTTTTT
NA TRBJ2-3 NA TRBV9 CASSVDPGADTQYF TGTGCCAGCAGCGTAGATCCAGGGGCAGATACGCAGTATTTT